This T cell receptor (beta chain) comes out of a study of cytomegalovirus exposure and HLA in healthy donors. Per the germline V gene, CDR1 is SEHNR and CDR2 is FQNEAQ (reference sequence). The CDR3 has 14 residues. Between the trimmed V and J ends, which lost 7 bases and 2 bases, there was a span of 15 bases. Only in-frame clones appear in the TCRdb table, and some are missing; sequencing was by immunoSEQ multiplex PCR. This table holds around 300,000 clones, approximately 86% found once. The source of this sequence is a man aged 25-45 years in good health and CMV-seronegative. Input material: PBMCs. The chain combines TRBV7-9 with TRBJ2-7; weak D call: TRBD2 (6 bases). The CDR3 region is CASTLGGGTYEQYF. The CDR3 DNA is TGTGCCAGCACCTTGGGTGGGGGGACCTACGAGCAGTACTTC.